These T cell receptor beta chains were read from a single sample in a study of early T cells in non-severe SARS-CoV-2 infection. Each CDR3 protein gets one entry after TCRdb re-called the 5' RACE reads with MiXCR. This sample has more than 45,000 distinct CDR3 sequences, with around an eighth found just once. Sequenced sample: whole blood. These receptors originate from an adult who was a healthcare worker with PCR-confirmed SARS-CoV-2 infection or an uninfected control (not recorded which). The CDR3 runs from the conserved cysteine through the conserved F or W. Each record gives: clone size, D gene, J gene, V gene, CDR3 protein, CDR3 DNA. D genes are given only for firm matches. Only some rows state a clone size, as once, few, many or a class for expanded clones.

many,NA,TRBJ1-6,TRBV19,CASSISGNSPLHF,TGTGCCAGTAGTATTTCGGGGAATTCACCCCTCCACTTT
many,NA,TRBJ1-1,TRBV4-1,CASSRGTEAFF,TGCGCCAGCAGCCGGGGGACTGAAGCTTTCTTT
many,NA,TRBJ2-7,TRBV27,CASSLLGDEQYF,TGTGCCAGCAGTTTATTAGGAGACGAGCAGTACTTC
NA,NA,TRBJ2-2,TRBV7-8,CASSLFETVNTGELFF,TGTGCCAGCAGCTTATTTGAAACAGTTAACACCGGGGAGCTGTTTTTT
few,NA,TRBJ2-5,TRBV5-1,CASSKQWDQETQYF,TGCGCCAGCAGCAAACAGTGGGACCAAGAGACCCAGTACTTC
NA,NA,TRBJ2-7,TRBV7-9,CASSLEARQHEQYF,TGTGCCAGCAGCTTAGAGGCCAGACAGCACGAGCAGTACTTC
few,NA,TRBJ2-1,TRBV4-1,CASSQDGGGWGEQFF,TGCGCCAGCAGCCAAGACGGGGGTGGTTGGGGTGAGCAGTTCTTC
many,NA,TRBJ2-5,TRBV12-3/TRBV12-4,CASSLGGREKETQYF,TGTGCCAGCAGTTTAGGGGGGCGGGAGAAAGAGACCCAGTACTTC
NA,NA,TRBJ1-1,TRBV28,CASSLLRALNTEAFF,TGTGCCAGCAGTTTGTTAAGAGCTCTGAACACTGAAGCTTTCTTT
many,NA,TRBJ2-7,TRBV5-1,CASSYETSPYEQYF,TGCGCCAGCAGCTATGAGACTAGTCCCTACGAGCAGTACTTC
few,TRBD2,TRBJ2-1,TRBV24-1,CATSDSGLAKDEQFF,TGTGCCACCAGTGACTCGGGACTAGCTAAAGATGAGCAGTTCTTC
many,TRBD1,TRBJ2-1,TRBV12-3/TRBV12-4,CASSSGTGGARRNEQFF,TGTGCCAGCAGTTCAGGGACAGGGGGCGCGCGGCGAAATGAGCAGTTCTTC
NA,NA,TRBJ2-1,TRBV7-9,CASSLDTGLNEQFF,TGTGCCAGCAGCTTAGATACAGGTCTAAATGAGCAGTTCTTC
NA,NA,TRBJ2-1,TRBV29-1,CSVEGGYNEQFF,TGCAGCGTTGAAGGGGGGTACAATGAGCAGTTCTTC